This TCR gamma chain stems from a study of Vδ1+ human thymocytes (dated by TCRdb to about 2018). A note on the overall study: mRNA-level TRG and TRD CDR3 repertoires of highly purified Vdelta1+ thymocytes from young children were characterised as a data resource. Validation of the multiplex-based CDR3 amplicon strategy against 5'RACE-based CDR3 amplicon generation methods had been performed previously. Study-level results and caveats: The authors advised highly purified populations and single-cell validation, since unexpected Vdelta2 sequences could cause misinterpretation of bulk repertoire data. Many TRG clonotypes were found to be shared between donors (up to roughly 7x10^3), whereas TRD repertoires were found to be essentially private (max roughly 120 shared). No clustering by age or sex was observed, so analyses did not stratify donors by these variables. The thymic TRG and TRD repertoires appeared highly polyclonal, with Gaussian CDR3 length distributions, in contrast to the oligoclonal repertoires of peripheral blood. Despite high sort purity, around 20% of thymic TRD sequences were Vdelta2 (and few Vdelta3), unlike peripheral blood Vdelta1+ controls.

Thymic samples were depleted of alphabeta T cells, then CD3+ TCRVdelta1+ TCRVdelta2- thymocytes were FACS-sorted. The purity of the sorted Vdelta1+ thymocytes was between roughly 98% and 99.6%. The thymic specimens were obtained from fewer than 10 paediatric patients, aged about 5 days to 17 months, who were having corrective cardiac surgery. The thymic tissue was dispersed, and mononuclear cells were isolated using a Histopaque-1077 density gradient. The staining antibodies were anti-TCRVdelta1 clone TS8.2, anti-TCRVdelta2 clone B6, anti-CD3 clone HIT3a and anti-TCRalphabeta clone IP26. With respect to this clone: Its antigen is unknown. There are no base qualities to consult, and no much larger clone falls within one base.

RNA extraction was performed with the RNeasy mini kit, and reverse transcription was done with Superscript III. CDR3 amplicons were generated by multiplex PCR with pooled V-gene forward primers and a constant-region reverse primer carrying Illumina adaptor overhangs. After gel purification, the amplicons were indexed with Nextera index primers over about 8 extra PCR cycles and then purified using AMPure XP beads. Libraries were sequenced on an Illumina MiSeq with paired-end 250 bp reads, dual indexing and roughly 20% PhiX spike-in. The authors processed their data as follows. FastQC was used to quality check the reads, while ea-utils fastq-join merged the TRG read pairs. IMGT/HighV-QUEST was used to annotate the sequences, only productive sequences with an unambiguous V-gene assignment were kept, and clonotypes were defined as sequences sharing an identical CDR3 sequence. For downstream analysis, the tools were VDJtools 1.1.1, tcR 2.2.3, Treemap and vegan Shannon diversity in R 3.4.4. Public reads were reanalyzed in TCRdb with CATT, and rows carrying the same DNA were merged afterwards. The V and J calls follow TCRdb's processing rather than the paper's. The sample includes 20,000 to 25,000 gamma-chain clones, with roughly an eighth observed a single time. The ten largest clones capture roughly 2% of the sample.

Taken from cysteine to phenylalanine, the CDR3 has 14 residues. CDR3 DNA only is kept here, 42 bases in frame from base 1. Based on the germline V gene (reference sequence), the CDR1 and CDR2 sequences are GITISATS and ISYDGTV. V trim: 0 bases; J trim: 5 bases; unmatched bases: 7. The sequence is built from TRGV9 and TRGJ1 or TRGJ2. Material: Vdelta1+ gamma-delta thymocytes from the thymus. Sample cell subset or site, as interpreted from the label and publication: FACS-sorted CD3+ TCRalphabeta- TCRVdelta1+ TCRVdelta2- thymocytes. This TCR came from a child younger than two who had congenital heart surgery. Here the CDR3 is given as CALWEVLGDYKKLF. The base sequence is TGTGCCTTGTGGGAGGTGCTAGGTGATTATAAGAAACTCTTT.